Listed below are T cell receptor beta chains from one sample, sequenced in a study of T cells in localized non-small cell lung cancer. Profiled with immunoSEQ multiplex PCR; TCRdb holds only in-frame clones, not every one. The profile shows approximately 20,000 clones, about nine tenths of them singletons. The source was peripheral blood, collected before any cancer treatment. These receptors came from a male donor older than 55 with stage I squamous cell lung carcinoma. Both conserved end residues are part of each CDR3. Fields, in order: D gene, clone size, V gene, J gene, CDR3 DNA, CDR3 protein. The D gene is left open where the match is weak. Only part of the rows carry a size: once, few, many, or a class if the clone is expanded.

D: NA
size: NA
V: TRBV30
J: TRBJ1-3
DNA: TGTGCCTGGAGTCCGGGCCCTGGAAACACCATATATTTT
CDR3: CAWSPGPGNTIYF

D: NA
size: NA
V: TRBV19
J: TRBJ1-2
DNA: TGTGCCAGTAGTCCCGACAGCTTCTATGGCTACACCTTC
CDR3: CASSPDSFYGYTF

D: TRBD1
size: NA
V: TRBV4-2
J: TRBJ2-3
DNA: TGTGCCAGCAGCCTTTCCGCAGGGACAGGGGGAGATACGCAGTATTTT
CDR3: CASSLSAGTGGDTQYF

D: NA
size: NA
V: TRBV4-3
J: TRBJ1-5
DNA: TGCGCCAGCAGCCAGGATTTTACCAGCAATCAGCCCCAGCATTTT
CDR3: CASSQDFTSNQPQHF

D: TRBD2
size: NA
V: TRBV9
J: TRBJ2-1
DNA: TGTGCCAGCAGCGTGGGTAGCGGGAGGGAAATATACAATGAGCAGTTCTTC
CDR3: CASSVGSGREIYNEQFF

D: TRBD1
size: NA
V: TRBV2
J: TRBJ1-3
DNA: TGTGCCAGCAGTCAAGGGGGCGGTGGAAACACCATATATTTT
CDR3: CASSQGGGGNTIYF

D: NA
size: NA
V: TRBV6-6
J: TRBJ1-3
DNA: TGTGCCAGCCGGGACGGGGGGATCTCTGGAAACACCATATATTTT
CDR3: CASRDGGISGNTIYF

D: NA
size: NA
V: TRBV9
J: TRBJ1-2
DNA: TGTGCCAGCAGCGGGGGTCAGACAGGAGTACACAACTATGGCTACACCTTC
CDR3: CASSGGQTGVHNYGYTF

D: NA
size: NA
V: TRBV7-9
J: TRBJ2-7
DNA: TGTGCCAGCAGCTTATCCTCCTACGAGCAGTACTTC
CDR3: CASSLSSYEQYF

D: TRBD1
size: once
V: TRBV28
J: TRBJ1-5
DNA: TGTGCCAGCAGTTCCCCAGGGGGCGGCTATAGCAATCAGCCCCAGCATTTT
CDR3: CASSSPGGGYSNQPQHF

D: NA
size: NA
V: TRBV6-5
J: TRBJ1-1
DNA: TGTGCCAGCAGTTACGCAGGGCGGACTGAAGCTTTCTTT
CDR3: CASSYAGRTEAFF

D: NA
size: NA
V: TRBV19
J: TRBJ2-7
DNA: TGTGCCAGTAGTATTATCCCAGGGGAAGGCTACGAGCAGTACTTC
CDR3: CASSIIPGEGYEQYF

D: TRBD1
size: NA
V: TRBV27
J: TRBJ1-2
DNA: TGTGCCAGCAGACTGACAGGGTCGGATGGCTACACCTTC
CDR3: CASRLTGSDGYTF

D: NA
size: NA
V: TRBV9
J: TRBJ2-7
DNA: TGTGCCAGCAGCGTAATGGCCAACGCTCTCAGCGAGCAGTACTTC
CDR3: CASSVMANALSEQYF

D: TRBD1
size: NA
V: TRBV7-2
J: TRBJ2-7
DNA: TGTGCCAGCAGCCCGCGGGACAGGAGCTCCTACGAGCAGTACTTC
CDR3: CASSPRDRSSYEQYF

D: NA
size: NA
V: TRBV19
J: TRBJ2-4
DNA: TGTGCCAGTAACGAAGAGGCCAAAAACATTCAGTACTTC
CDR3: CASNEEAKNIQYF

D: NA
size: NA
V: TRBV11-2
J: TRBJ1-4
DNA: TGTGCCAGCAGGGGACAAGTCAATGAAAAACTGTTTTTT
CDR3: CASRGQVNEKLFF

D: NA
size: NA
V: TRBV14
J: TRBJ1-2
DNA: TGTGCCAGCAGCCAAGAAGGGAGACTCTATGGCTACACCTTC
CDR3: CASSQEGRLYGYTF

D: NA
size: NA
V: TRBV7-2
J: TRBJ2-7
DNA: TGTGCCAGCACCTTGGTCATCTCGGGCGAGCAGTACTTC
CDR3: CASTLVISGEQYF

D: TRBD1
size: NA
V: TRBV9
J: TRBJ2-2
DNA: TGTGCCAGCAGCCGTCTAGGGACAGGGAACACCGGGGAGCTGTTTTTT
CDR3: CASSRLGTGNTGELFF

D: NA
size: NA
V: TRBV28
J: TRBJ1-2
DNA: TGTGCCAGCAGTTTCAGAGGGAACTATGGCTACACCTTC
CDR3: CASSFRGNYGYTF

D: NA
size: NA
V: TRBV7-8
J: TRBJ1-1
DNA: TGTGCCAGCGTTCCCTCCCTACAGTTATTGAACACTGAAGCTTTCTTT
CDR3: CASVPSLQLLNTEAFF

D: NA
size: NA
V: TRBV19
J: TRBJ1-1
DNA: TGTGCCAGCAGGAACGACAGGAAGGTTGAAGCTTTCTTT
CDR3: CASRNDRKVEAFF

D: NA
size: NA
V: TRBV6-4
J: TRBJ2-3
DNA: TGTGCCAGCAGTGTATCCGGGGGGCAAGGAAGAGATACGCAGTATTTT
CDR3: CASSVSGGQGRDTQYF

D: NA
size: few
V: TRBV19
J: TRBJ2-1
DNA: TGTGCCAGTAGTACCCTACAGGAGAATGAGCAGTTCTTC
CDR3: CASSTLQENEQFF

D: NA
size: NA
V: TRBV28
J: TRBJ1-2
DNA: TGTGCCAGCACCGGGACATCTGTGCGATACACCTTC
CDR3: CASTGTSVRYTF

D: NA
size: NA
V: TRBV30
J: TRBJ2-3
DNA: TGTGCCTGGACCCCCGGGAGTCGATATACGCAGTATTTT
CDR3: CAWTPGSRYTQYF

D: NA
size: NA
V: TRBV14
J: TRBJ1-1
DNA: TGTGCCAGCAGCCAAGTGGGCCAGGAAGAGAGCACTGAAGCTTTCTTT
CDR3: CASSQVGQEESTEAFF

D: NA
size: NA
V: TRBV6-6
J: TRBJ1-5
DNA: TGTGCCAGCAGTTACTCCTCTGGAGGTCTTGGGCAGCCCCAGCATTTT
CDR3: CASSYSSGGLGQPQHF

D: NA
size: NA
V: TRBV7-3
J: TRBJ2-1
DNA: TGTGCCAGCAGCACGACAAGTTACAATGAGCAGTTCTTC
CDR3: CASSTTSYNEQFF

D: NA
size: NA
V: TRBV6-4
J: TRBJ1-1
DNA: TGTGCCAGCAGGGGAGATTACAGGGAGAGAGAAGCTTTCTTT
CDR3: CASRGDYREREAFF

D: NA
size: NA
V: TRBV10-2
J: TRBJ2-5
DNA: TGCGCCAGCAGTGAGTCGGGACTCCAGTACTTC
CDR3: CASSESGLQYF

D: TRBD1
size: NA
V: TRBV6-6
J: TRBJ1-3
DNA: TGTGCCAGCACCCTACAGGGGACATCCTCTGGAAACACCATATATTTT
CDR3: CASTLQGTSSGNTIYF

D: TRBD1
size: NA
V: TRBV18
J: TRBJ1-2
DNA: TGTGCCAGCTCACCCGACGCAGGGGGCTATGGCTACACCTTC
CDR3: CASSPDAGGYGYTF

D: NA
size: NA
V: TRBV9
J: TRBJ2-1
DNA: TGTGCCAGCAGCACCATCTCGGGACCACCTCAGTTCTTC
CDR3: CASSTISGPPQFF

D: NA
size: once
V: TRBV6-5
J: TRBJ2-5
DNA: TGTGCCAGCAGGTCGGGACTCCTTCTGGGAGAGACCCAGTACTTC
CDR3: CASRSGLLLGETQYF

D: NA
size: NA
V: TRBV7-9
J: TRBJ1-1
DNA: TGTGCCAGCAGCCCTTTGATGACTGAAGCTTTCTTT
CDR3: CASSPLMTEAFF

D: TRBD1
size: NA
V: TRBV2
J: TRBJ1-4
DNA: TGTGCCAGCAGCCGGACGGGACAGGGCGAAAAACTGTTTTTT
CDR3: CASSRTGQGEKLFF

D: TRBD1
size: once
V: TRBV19
J: TRBJ2-7
DNA: TGTGCCAGTAGGCCACAGGGGCCTACCTACGAGCAGTACTTC
CDR3: CASRPQGPTYEQYF

D: NA
size: NA
V: TRBV7-2
J: TRBJ1-2
DNA: TGTGCCAGCAGCTTTCAGGGGACCTATGGCTACACCTTC
CDR3: CASSFQGTYGYTF

D: NA
size: NA
V: TRBV18
J: TRBJ1-1
DNA: TGTGCCAGCTCACCCCCCGGGGAAGCGGCCTCTGAAGCTTTCTTT
CDR3: CASSPPGEAASEAFF

D: TRBD1
size: NA
V: TRBV6-5
J: TRBJ1-5
DNA: TGTGCCAGCAGTCCCAGCGGGACAGGGGGGCAGCCCCAGCATTTT
CDR3: CASSPSGTGGQPQHF

D: TRBD1
size: NA
V: TRBV10-3
J: TRBJ2-3
DNA: TGTGCCATCTCTGGACAGGGTGAAGATACGCAGTATTTT
CDR3: CAISGQGEDTQYF

D: TRBD1
size: NA
V: TRBV6-6
J: TRBJ2-3
DNA: TGTGCCAGCAGCCCGGGACAGGGGACAGATACGCAGTATTTT
CDR3: CASSPGQGTDTQYF

D: NA
size: few
V: TRBV14
J: TRBJ2-7
DNA: TGTGCCAGCAGCCAACTCGGGCTAGGCGAGCAGTACTTC
CDR3: CASSQLGLGEQYF

D: NA
size: NA
V: TRBV12-5
J: TRBJ2-2
DNA: TGTGCTAGTGGTCGCTCAACCGGGGAGCTGTTTTTT
CDR3: CASGRSTGELFF

D: NA
size: NA
V: TRBV19
J: TRBJ2-4
DNA: TGTGCCAGTAGTTCGTTGGAAGGGGGTTTATTAGCCAAAAACATTCAGTACTTC
CDR3: CASSSLEGGLLAKNIQYF

D: TRBD1
size: NA
V: TRBV5-6
J: TRBJ2-7
DNA: TGTGCCAGCAGCTTCGACAGGGTAGCCTACGAGCAGTACTTC
CDR3: CASSFDRVAYEQYF

D: NA
size: NA
V: TRBV28
J: TRBJ2-7
DNA: TGTGCCAGCCACCGCCCGGATGGGGGCTCCTACGAGCAGTACTTC
CDR3: CASHRPDGGSYEQYF

D: NA
size: NA
V: TRBV10-1
J: TRBJ2-1
DNA: TGCGCCAGCAGTGATTCAGTGGGGAGCTCCTACAATGAGCAGTTCTTC
CDR3: CASSDSVGSSYNEQFF

D: NA
size: NA
V: TRBV7-9
J: TRBJ2-7
DNA: TGTGCCAGCAACCAAGGACTCTCCTACGAGCAGTACTTC
CDR3: CASNQGLSYEQYF

D: TRBD1
size: NA
V: TRBV4-3
J: TRBJ1-1
DNA: TGCGCCAGCAGCCAAGATGTCAGGGGGCGAATGGTGGGGGTCACTGAAGCTTTCTTT
CDR3: CASSQDVRGRMVGVTEAFF

D: NA
size: NA
V: TRBV4-3
J: TRBJ2-5
DNA: TGCGCCAGCAGCCAAGCTCACAGCAAAGAGACCCAGTACTTC
CDR3: CASSQAHSKETQYF

D: TRBD1
size: NA
V: TRBV6-1
J: TRBJ1-1
DNA: TGTGCCAGCGCACGGGACAGGGCGGGCACTGAAGCTTTCTTT
CDR3: CASARDRAGTEAFF

D: TRBD2
size: NA
V: TRBV4-2
J: TRBJ2-7
DNA: TGTGCCAGCAGCCCAGGGTTGGGCGGGAGCACGTACGAGCAGTACTTC
CDR3: CASSPGLGGSTYEQYF

D: NA
size: NA
V: TRBV7-6
J: TRBJ1-4
DNA: TGTGCCAGCAGCTTAGGTAGAGGGCTTGGTGAAAAACTGTTTTTT
CDR3: CASSLGRGLGEKLFF

D: NA
size: NA
V: TRBV9
J: TRBJ2-1
DNA: TGTGCCAGCAGCGGGATTAGGGGGGAGCAGTTCTTC
CDR3: CASSGIRGEQFF

D: NA
size: NA
V: TRBV5-1
J: TRBJ2-3
DNA: TGCGCCAGCAGCTTGGCCCTCGGTGCGGGACGGGGAGATACGCAGTATTTT
CDR3: CASSLALGAGRGDTQYF

D: NA
size: NA
V: TRBV5-1
J: TRBJ2-7
DNA: TGCGCCAGCAGTGCCGGGGCAGGGCGGCGAGTCTACGAGCAGTACTTC
CDR3: CASSAGAGRRVYEQYF

D: TRBD1
size: NA
V: TRBV19
J: TRBJ2-7
DNA: TGTGCCAGTAACGCACAGGGGACCTACGAGCAGTACTTC
CDR3: CASNAQGTYEQYF